These 4 T cell receptor beta chains were all obtained from the same sample, sequenced in a study of T cell repertoires in cytomegalovirus infection. TCRdb re-called the reads through MiXCR, storing one row per CDR3 protein. There are roughly 300,000 distinct CDR3 sequences in the sample; about 25% occur only once, and approximately 15% lies in the top ten. The specimen was PBMCs. The receptors were sampled from a human donor in good health (CMV status not recorded). Some clones in this sample may be carry-over from other donors' samples.

This clonotype was seen repeatedly, ten times or more. V usage is TRBV7-9 and J usage is TRBJ2-6; D is uncertain. V lost 3 bases to trimming and J lost 0 bases, with 6 bases between them. The CDR3 consists of 15 residues. Germline CDR1 SEHNR, CDR2 FQNEAQ (reference sequence). CDR3 region: CASSFWLSGANVLTF. The CDR3 DNA is TGTGCCAGCAGCTTCTGGCTCTCTGGGGCCAACGTCCTGACTTTC. Full variable domain (remainder filled in from reference TRBV7-9 and TRBJ2-6): DTGVSQNPRHKITKRGQNVTFRCDPISEHNRLYWYRQTLGQGPEFLTYFQNEAQLEKSRLLSDRFSAERPKGSFSTLEIQRTEQGDSAMYLCASSFWLSGANVLTFGAGSRLTVL.

This clonotype was picked up many times. The chain joins TRBV7-9 to TRBJ2-1; 14 bases are a match to TRBD2. Germline V CDR1 and CDR2: SEHNR, FQNEAQ (reference sequence). J lost 10 bases, V lost 2 bases, and 4 bases had no gene match. This CDR3 spans 15 amino acids. In DNA, the CDR3 is TGTGCCAGCAGCTTACCGGGGACTAGCGGGGGCGAGCAGTTCTTC. It is translated as CASSLPGTSGGEQFF.

This clonotype has more than one count but fewer than ten. The rearrangement joins TRBV6-1 to TRBJ1-4; D gene uncertain. Germline V gene lookup returns CDR1 MNHNS and CDR2 SASEGT. CDR3 length: 14 residues. V lost 1 base to trimming and J lost 3 bases, with 6 bases between them. The CDR3 DNA reads as TGTGCCAGCAGTGAAGGCAGTCCTAATGAAAAACTGTTTTTT. Translated, it gives CASSEGSPNEKLFF.

CDR3 nucleotides: TGTGCCTGGAGTGCCGGAGGTCCCCGGGGGATCTACAATGAGCAGTTCTTC. It translates to CAWSAGGPRGIYNEQFF. The V call is TRBV30, the J call TRBJ2-1; D is possibly TRBD2 (6 bases). V shed 1 base and J shed 3 bases, with 19 bases lying between them. Looked up from germline, CDR1 is GTSNPN and CDR2 is SVGIG (reference sequence). The CDR3 totals 17 residues.